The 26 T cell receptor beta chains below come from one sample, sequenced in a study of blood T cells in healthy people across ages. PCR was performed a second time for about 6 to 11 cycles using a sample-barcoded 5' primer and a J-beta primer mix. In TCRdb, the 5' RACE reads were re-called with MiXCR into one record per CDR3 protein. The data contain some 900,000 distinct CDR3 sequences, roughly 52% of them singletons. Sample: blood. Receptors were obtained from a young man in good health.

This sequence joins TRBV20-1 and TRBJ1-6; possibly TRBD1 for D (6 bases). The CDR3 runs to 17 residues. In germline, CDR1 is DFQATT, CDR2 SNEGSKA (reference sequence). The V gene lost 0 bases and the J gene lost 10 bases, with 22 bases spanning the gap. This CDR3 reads CSARDFTQGIFASPLHF. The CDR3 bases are TGCAGTGCTAGAGATTTCACACAGGGAATCTTTGCGTCACCCCTCCACTTT.

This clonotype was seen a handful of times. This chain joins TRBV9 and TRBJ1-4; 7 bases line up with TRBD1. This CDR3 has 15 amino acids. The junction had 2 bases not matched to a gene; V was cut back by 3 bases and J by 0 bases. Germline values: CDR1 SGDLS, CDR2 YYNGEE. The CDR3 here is CASSAGQATNEKLFF. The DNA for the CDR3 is TGTGCCAGCAGCGCCGGACAGGCAACTAATGAAAAACTGTTTTTT.

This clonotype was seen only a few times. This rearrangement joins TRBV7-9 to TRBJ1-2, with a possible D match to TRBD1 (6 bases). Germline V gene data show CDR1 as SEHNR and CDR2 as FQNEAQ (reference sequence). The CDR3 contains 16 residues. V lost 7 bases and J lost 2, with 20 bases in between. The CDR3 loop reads CASTPGAAGRNYGYTF. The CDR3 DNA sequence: TGTGCCAGCACACCGGGGGCCGCTGGACGGAACTATGGCTACACCTTC.

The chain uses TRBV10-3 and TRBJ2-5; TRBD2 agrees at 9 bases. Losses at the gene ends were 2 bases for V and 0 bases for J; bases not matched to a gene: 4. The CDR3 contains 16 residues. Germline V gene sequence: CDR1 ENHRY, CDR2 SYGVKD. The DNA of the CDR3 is TGTGCCATCAGTGAGCTGCCTAGCGGGGACCAAGAGACCCAGTACTTC. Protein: CAISELPSGDQETQYF.

The CDR3 region is CASSVGGGELFF. CDR3 nucleotides: TGTGCCAGCAGTGTGGGCGGCGGGGAGCTGTTTTTT. V usage is TRBV6-1 and J usage is TRBJ2-2; D not resolved. V was pared by 4 bases and J by 7 bases, with 7 bases between. The germline gives CDR1 MNHNS, CDR2 SASEGT. This CDR3 spans 12 amino acids.

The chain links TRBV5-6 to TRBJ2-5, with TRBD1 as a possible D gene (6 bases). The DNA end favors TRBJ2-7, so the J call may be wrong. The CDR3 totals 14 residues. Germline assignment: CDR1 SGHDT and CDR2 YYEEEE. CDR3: CASSVPDSPYEQYF. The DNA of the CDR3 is TGTGCCAGCAGCGTGCCGGACAGTCCTTACGAGCAGTACTTC.

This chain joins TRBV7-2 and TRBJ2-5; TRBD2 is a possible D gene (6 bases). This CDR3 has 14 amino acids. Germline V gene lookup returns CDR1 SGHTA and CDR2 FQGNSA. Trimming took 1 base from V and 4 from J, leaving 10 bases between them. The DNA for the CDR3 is TGTGCCAGCAGCTTAGATAGCGGCGCAGAGACCCAGTACTTC. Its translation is CASSLDSGAETQYF.

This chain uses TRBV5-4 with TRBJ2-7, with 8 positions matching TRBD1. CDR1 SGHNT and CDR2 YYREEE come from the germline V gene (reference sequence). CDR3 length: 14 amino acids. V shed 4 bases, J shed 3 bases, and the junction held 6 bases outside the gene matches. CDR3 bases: TGTGCCAGCAGCCCGGGGGACAGGTACTACGAGCAGTACTTC. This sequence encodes CASSPGDRYYEQYF.

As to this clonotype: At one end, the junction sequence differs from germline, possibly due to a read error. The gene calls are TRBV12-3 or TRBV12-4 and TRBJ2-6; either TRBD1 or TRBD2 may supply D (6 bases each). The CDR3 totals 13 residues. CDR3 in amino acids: CGGGNSGANVLTF. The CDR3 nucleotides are TGCGGGGGCGGCAACTCTGGGGCCAACGTCCTGACTTTC.

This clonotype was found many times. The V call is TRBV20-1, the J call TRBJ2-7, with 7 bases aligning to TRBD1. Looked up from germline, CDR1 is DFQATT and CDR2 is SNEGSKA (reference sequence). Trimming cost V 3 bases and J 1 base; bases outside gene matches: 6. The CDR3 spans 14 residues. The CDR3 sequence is CSASQGDPSYEQYF. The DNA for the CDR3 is TGCAGTGCTAGTCAGGGGGACCCTTCCTACGAGCAGTACTTC.

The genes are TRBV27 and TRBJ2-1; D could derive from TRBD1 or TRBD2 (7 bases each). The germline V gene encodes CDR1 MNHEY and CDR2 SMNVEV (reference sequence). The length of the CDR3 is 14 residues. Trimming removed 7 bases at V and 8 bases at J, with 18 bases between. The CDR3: CASTPRGGGYEQFF. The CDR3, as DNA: TGTGCCAGCACCCCCAGGGGGGGCGGATATGAGCAGTTCTTC.

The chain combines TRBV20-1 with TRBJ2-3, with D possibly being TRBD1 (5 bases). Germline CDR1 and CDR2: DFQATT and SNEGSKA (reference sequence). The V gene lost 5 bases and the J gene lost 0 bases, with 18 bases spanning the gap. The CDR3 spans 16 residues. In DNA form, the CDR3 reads TGCAGTGCTGGCGCGTTCGGACACCTGAGCACAGATACGCAGTATTTT. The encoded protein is CSAGAFGHLSTDTQYF.

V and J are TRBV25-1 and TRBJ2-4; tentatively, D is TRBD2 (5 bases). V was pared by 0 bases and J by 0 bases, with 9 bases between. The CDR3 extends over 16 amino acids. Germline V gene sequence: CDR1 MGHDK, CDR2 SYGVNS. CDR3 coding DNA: TGTGCCAGCAGTGAATACGGGAACATAGCCAAAAACATTCAGTACTTC. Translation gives CASSEYGNIAKNIQYF.

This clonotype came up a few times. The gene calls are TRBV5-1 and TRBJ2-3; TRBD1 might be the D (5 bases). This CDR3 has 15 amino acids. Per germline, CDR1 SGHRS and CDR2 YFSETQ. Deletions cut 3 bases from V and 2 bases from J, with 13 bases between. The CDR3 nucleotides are TGCGCCAGCAGCTCTTACAGGTCCCTCACAGATACGCAGTATTTT. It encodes CASSSYRSLTDTQYF.

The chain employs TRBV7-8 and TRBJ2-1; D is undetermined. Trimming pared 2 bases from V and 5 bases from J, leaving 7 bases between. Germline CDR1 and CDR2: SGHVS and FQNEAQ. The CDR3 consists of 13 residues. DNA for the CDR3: TGTGCCAGCAGCTTAAGACGGAACAATGAGCAGTTCTTC. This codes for CASSLRRNNEQFF.

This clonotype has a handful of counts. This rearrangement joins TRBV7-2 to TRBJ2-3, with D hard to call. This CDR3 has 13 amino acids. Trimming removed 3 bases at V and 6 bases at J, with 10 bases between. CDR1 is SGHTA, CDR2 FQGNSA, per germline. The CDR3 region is CASSLSFSDTQYF. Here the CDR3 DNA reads TGTGCCAGCAGCTTGTCTTTCTCGGATACGCAGTATTTT.

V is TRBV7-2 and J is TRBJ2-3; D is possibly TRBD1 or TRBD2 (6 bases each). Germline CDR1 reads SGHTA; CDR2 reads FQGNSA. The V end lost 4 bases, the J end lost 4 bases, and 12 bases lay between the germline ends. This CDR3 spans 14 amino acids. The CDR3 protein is CASSSHRGPDTQYF. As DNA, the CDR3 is TGTGCCAGCAGCTCCCACCGGGGGCCAGATACGCAGTATTTT.

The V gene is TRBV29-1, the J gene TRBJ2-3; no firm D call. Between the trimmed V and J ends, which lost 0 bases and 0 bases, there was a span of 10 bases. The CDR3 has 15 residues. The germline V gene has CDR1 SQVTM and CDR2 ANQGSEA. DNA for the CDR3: TGCAGCGTTGAAGACACTGCCCTTAGCACAGATACGCAGTATTTT. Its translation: CSVEDTALSTDTQYF.

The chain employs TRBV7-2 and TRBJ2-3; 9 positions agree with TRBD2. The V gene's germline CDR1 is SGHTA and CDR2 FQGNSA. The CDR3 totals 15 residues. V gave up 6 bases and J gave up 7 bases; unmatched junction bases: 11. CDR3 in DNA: TGTGCCAGCAGTCCAATAGCGGGGGCGCACAATACGCAGTATTTT. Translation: CASSPIAGAHNTQYF.

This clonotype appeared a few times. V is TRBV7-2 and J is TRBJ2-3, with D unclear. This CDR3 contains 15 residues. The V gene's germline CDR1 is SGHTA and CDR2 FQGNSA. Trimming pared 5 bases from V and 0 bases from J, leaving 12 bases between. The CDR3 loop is CASSRKMTSTDTQYF. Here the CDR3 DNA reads TGTGCCAGCAGCCGTAAGATGACTAGCACAGATACGCAGTATTTT. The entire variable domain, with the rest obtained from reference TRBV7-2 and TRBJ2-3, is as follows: GAGVSQSPSNKVTEKGKDVELRCDPISGHTALYWYRQSLGQGLEFLIYFQGNSAPDKSGLPSDRFSAERTGGSVSTLTIQRTQQEDSAVYLCASSRKMTSTDTQYFGPGTRLTVL.

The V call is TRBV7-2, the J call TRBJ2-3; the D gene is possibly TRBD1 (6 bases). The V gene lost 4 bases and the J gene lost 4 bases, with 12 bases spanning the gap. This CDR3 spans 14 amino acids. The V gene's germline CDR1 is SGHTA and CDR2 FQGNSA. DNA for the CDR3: TGTGCCAGCAGCTCGGACAGACTTCCAGATACGCAGTATTTT. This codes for CASSSDRLPDTQYF.

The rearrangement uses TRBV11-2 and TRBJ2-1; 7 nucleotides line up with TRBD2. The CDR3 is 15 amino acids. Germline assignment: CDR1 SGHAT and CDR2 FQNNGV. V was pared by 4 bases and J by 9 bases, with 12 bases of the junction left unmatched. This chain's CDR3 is CASSSLSGASPEQFF. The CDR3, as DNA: TGTGCCAGCAGCTCTTTAAGCGGGGCGTCGCCTGAGCAGTTCTTC.

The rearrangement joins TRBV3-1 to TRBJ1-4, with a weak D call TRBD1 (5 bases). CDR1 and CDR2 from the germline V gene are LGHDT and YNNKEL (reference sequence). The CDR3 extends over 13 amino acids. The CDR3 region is CAGRGKGTEKLFF. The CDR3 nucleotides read TGTGCAGGCCGGGGGAAGGGAACAGAAAAACTGTTTTTT.

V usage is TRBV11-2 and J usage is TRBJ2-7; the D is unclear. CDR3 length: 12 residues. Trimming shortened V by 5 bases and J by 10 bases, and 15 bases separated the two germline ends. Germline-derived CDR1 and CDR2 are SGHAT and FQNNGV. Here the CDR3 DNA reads TGTGCCAGCAGCCCCCCCGCCGCGTCCCAGTACTTC. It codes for CASSPPAASQYF.

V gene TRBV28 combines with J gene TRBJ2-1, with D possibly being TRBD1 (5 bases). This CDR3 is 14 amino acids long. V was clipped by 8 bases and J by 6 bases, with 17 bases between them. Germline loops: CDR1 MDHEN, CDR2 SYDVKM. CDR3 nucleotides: TGTGCCAGCGACCAACCCAGCAGGGTCAATGAGCAGTTCTTC. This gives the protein CASDQPSRVNEQFF.

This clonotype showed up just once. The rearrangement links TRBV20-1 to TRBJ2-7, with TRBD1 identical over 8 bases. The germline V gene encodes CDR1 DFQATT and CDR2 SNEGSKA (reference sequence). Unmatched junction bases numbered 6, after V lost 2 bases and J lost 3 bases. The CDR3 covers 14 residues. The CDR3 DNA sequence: TGCAGTGCTAGATCTAAAGGGACAGGCTACGAGCAGTACTTC. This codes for CSARSKGTGYEQYF.